The rows below give T cell receptor beta chains drawn from one sample of a study of blood T cell repertoires in COVID-19. The table came from immunoSEQ multiplex PCR; TCRdb's copy has only in-frame clones and leaves some out. Counted here are 80,000 to 100,000 clones, about 91% occurring once; the ten biggest clones make up about 1.8%. Material: peripheral blood. The receptors were sampled from a human donor with active COVID-19. The donor label of this sample is uncertain. Each CDR3 is given with its conserved first and last residue.

v_call	cdr3_aa
TRBV25-1	CASSGQGAAGYTF
TRBV11-2	CASRYPGTRSYEQYF
TRBV7-3	CASSRKTGGPSYEQFF
TRBV6-4	CASRADRFEEAFF
TRBV6-5	CASSLGLDINGYTF
TRBV5-4	CASSLISGGNTDTQYF
TRBV6-5	CASSPTGGENTEAFF
TRBV24-1	CATSEAGTGFMGPNTGELFF
TRBV5-1	CASSLLAGYNEQFF
TRBV11-3	CASSLDCRQGTPNTEAFF
TRBV4-3	CASSQALAGGSYEQYF
TRBV19	CASSIQRGGADTQYF
TRBV5-6	CASSSPRRRGSRLLETQYF
TRBV5-4	CASSLEDRGTGELFF
TRBV5-1	CASSLERQGYEQYF
TRBV18	CASSQSGSSYEQYF
TRBV9	CASSVGGLAGEQYF